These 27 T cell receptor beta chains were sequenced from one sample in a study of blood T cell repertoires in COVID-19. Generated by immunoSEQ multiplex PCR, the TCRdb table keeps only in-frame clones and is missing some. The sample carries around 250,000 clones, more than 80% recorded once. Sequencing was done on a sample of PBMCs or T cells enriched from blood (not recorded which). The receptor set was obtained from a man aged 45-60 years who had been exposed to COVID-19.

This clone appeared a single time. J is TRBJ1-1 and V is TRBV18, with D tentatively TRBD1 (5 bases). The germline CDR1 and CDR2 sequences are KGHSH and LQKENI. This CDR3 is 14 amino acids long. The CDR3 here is CAAGVRKVNTEAFF. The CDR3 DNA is TGTGCAGCGGGGGTCCGAAAGGTGAACACTGAAGCTTTCTTT.

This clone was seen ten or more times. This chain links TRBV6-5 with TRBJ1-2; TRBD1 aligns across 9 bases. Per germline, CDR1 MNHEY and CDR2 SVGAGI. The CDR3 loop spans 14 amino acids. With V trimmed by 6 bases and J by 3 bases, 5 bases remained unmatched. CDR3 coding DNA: TGTGCCAGCAGACCGGACAGGGGACACTATGGCTACACCTTC. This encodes CASRPDRGHYGYTF.

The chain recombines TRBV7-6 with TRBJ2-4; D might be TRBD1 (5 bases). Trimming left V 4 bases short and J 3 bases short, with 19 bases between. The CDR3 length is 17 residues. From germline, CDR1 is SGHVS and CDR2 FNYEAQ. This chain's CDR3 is CASSSGDGRVIKNIQYF. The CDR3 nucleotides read TGTGCCAGCAGCTCGGGTGATGGCAGGGTAATCAAAAACATTCAGTACTTC.

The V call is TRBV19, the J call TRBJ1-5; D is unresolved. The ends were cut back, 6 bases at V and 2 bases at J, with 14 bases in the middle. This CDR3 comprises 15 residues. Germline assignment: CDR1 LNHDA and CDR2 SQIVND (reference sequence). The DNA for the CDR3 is TGTGCCAGTAGATGGGGAGGGTATGGCAATCAGCCCCAGCATTTT. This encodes CASRWGGYGNQPQHF.

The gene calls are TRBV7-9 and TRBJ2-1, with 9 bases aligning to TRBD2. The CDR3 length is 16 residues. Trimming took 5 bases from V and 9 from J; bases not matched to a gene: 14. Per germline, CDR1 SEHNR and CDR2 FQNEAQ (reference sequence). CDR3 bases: TGTGCCAGCAGCCCTAGACTAGCGGTCCCCCCCCGTGAGCAGTTCTTC. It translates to CASSPRLAVPPREQFF.

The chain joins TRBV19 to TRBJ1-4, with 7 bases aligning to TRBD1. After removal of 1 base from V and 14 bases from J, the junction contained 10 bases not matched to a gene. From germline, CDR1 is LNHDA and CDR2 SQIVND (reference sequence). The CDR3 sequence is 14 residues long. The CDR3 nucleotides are TGTGCCAGTAGTATAGCGGACAGGACCCTTGAGCTGTTTTTT. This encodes CASSIADRTLELFF. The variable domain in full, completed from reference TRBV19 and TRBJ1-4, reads DGGITQSPKYLFRKEGQNVTLSCEQNLNHDAMYWYRQDPGQGLRLIYYSQIVNDFQKGDIAEGYSVSREKKESFPLTVTSAQKNPTAFYLCASSIADRTLELFFGSGTQLSVL.

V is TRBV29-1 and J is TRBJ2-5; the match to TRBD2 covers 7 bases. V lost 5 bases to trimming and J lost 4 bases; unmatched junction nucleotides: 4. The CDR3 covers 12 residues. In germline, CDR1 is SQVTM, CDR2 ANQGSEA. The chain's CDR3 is CSVSREGETQYF. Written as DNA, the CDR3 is TGCAGCGTTTCAAGGGAGGGAGAGACCCAGTACTTC.

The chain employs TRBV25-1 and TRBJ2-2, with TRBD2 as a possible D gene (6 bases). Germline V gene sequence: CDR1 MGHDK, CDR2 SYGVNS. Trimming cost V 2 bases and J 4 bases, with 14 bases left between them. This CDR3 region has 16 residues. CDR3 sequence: CASSETVLASTGELFF. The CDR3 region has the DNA TGTGCCAGCAGTGAAACGGTGCTAGCGAGCACCGGGGAGCTGTTTTTT.

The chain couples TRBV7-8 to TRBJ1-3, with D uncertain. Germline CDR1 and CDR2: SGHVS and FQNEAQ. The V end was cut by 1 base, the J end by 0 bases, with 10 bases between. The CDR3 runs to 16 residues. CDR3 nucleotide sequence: TGTGCCAGCAGCTTAGTTGTCAGGTCCTCTGGAAACACCATATATTTT. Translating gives CASSLVVRSSGNTIYF.

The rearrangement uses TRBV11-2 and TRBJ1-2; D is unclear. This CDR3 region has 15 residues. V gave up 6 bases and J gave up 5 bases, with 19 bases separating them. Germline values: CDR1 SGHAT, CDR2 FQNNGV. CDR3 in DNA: TGTGCCAGCAGTCAAGAATCTAGCTCGGGGTATGGCTACACCTTC. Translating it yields CASSQESSSGYGYTF.

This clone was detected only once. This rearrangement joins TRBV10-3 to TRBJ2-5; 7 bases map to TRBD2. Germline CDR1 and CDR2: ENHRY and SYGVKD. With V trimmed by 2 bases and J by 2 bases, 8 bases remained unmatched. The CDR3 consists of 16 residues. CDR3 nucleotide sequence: TGTGCCATCAGTGAGGAGCCTAGCGGAGAACAAGAGACCCAGTACTTC. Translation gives CAISEEPSGEQETQYF.

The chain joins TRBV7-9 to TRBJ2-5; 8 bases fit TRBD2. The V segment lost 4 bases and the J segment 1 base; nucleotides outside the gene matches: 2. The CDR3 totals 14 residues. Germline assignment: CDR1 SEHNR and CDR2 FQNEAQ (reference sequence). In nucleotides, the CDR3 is TGTGCCAGCAGCTACGGGACTAGCCAAGAGACCCAGTACTTC. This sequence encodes CASSYGTSQETQYF.

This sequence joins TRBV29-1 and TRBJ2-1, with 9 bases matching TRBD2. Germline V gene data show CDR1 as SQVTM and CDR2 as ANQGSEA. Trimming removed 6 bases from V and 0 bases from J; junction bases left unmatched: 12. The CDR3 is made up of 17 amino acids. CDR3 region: CSVGRLAEGSSYNEQFF. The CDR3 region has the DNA TGCAGCGTGGGAAGACTAGCGGAGGGGAGCTCCTACAATGAGCAGTTCTTC.

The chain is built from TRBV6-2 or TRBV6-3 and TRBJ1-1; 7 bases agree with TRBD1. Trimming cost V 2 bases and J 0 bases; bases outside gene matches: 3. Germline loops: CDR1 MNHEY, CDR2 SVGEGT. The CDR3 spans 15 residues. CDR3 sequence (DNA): TGTGCCAGCAGTTACCCGGGACAGCTGAACACTGAAGCTTTCTTT. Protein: CASSYPGQLNTEAFF.

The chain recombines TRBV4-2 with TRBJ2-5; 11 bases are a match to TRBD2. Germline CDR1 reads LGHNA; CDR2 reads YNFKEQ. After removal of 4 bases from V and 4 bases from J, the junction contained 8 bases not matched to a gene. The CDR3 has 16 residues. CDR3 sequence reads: CASSRRSGGAGETQYF. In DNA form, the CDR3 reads TGTGCCAGCAGCCGTCGTAGCGGGGGGGCGGGAGAGACCCAGTACTTC.

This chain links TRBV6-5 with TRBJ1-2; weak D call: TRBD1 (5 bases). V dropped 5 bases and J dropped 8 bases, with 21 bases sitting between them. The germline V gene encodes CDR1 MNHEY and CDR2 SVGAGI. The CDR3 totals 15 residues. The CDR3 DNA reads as TGTGCCAGCAGTACCCGGAGGGATCTATCAGGGGGCTACACCTTC. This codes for CASSTRRDLSGGYTF.

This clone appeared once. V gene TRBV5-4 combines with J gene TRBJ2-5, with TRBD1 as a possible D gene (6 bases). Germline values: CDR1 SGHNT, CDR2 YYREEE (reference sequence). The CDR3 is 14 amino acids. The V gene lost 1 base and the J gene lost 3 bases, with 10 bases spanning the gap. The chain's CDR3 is CASSLTGNEETQYF. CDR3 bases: TGTGCCAGCAGCTTGACAGGGAATGAAGAGACCCAGTACTTC.

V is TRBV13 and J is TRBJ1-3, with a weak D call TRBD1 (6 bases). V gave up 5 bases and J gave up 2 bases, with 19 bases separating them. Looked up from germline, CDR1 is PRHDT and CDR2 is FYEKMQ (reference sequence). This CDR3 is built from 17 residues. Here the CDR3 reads CASSPSAQTGPGNTIYF. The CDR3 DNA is TGTGCCAGCAGCCCCTCGGCCCAGACAGGCCCTGGAAACACCATATATTTT.

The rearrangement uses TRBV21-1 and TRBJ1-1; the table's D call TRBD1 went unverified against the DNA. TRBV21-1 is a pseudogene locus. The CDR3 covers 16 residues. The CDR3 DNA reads TGTGCCAGCAGCAAAAACAGGGATATTCGAACAACTGAAGCTTTCTTT. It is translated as CASSKNRDIRTTEAFF.

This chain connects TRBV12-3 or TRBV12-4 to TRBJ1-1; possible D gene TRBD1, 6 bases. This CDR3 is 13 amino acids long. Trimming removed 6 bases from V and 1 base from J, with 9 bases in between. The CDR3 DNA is TGTGCCAGCAGGAAACAGGGGAACACTGAAGCTTTCTTT. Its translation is CASRKQGNTEAFF.

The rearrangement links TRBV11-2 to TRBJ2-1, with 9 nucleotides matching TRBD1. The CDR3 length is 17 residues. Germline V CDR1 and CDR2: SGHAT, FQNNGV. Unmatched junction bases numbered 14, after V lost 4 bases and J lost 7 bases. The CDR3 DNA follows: TGTGCCAGCAGCTATGGGCCCGGGACAGGGAGGTTGAATGAGCAGTTCTTC. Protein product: CASSYGPGTGRLNEQFF.

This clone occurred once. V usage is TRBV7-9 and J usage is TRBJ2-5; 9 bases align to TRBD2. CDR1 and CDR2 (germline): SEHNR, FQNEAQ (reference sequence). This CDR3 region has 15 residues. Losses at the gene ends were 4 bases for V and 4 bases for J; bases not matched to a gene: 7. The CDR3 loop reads CASSWPRGGGETQYF. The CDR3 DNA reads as TGTGCCAGCAGCTGGCCGCGGGGGGGCGGAGAGACCCAGTACTTC.

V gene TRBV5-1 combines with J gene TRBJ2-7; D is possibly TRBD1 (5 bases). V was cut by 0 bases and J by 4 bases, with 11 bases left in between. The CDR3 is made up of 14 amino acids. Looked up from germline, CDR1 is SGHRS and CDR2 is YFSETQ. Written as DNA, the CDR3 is TGCGCCAGCAGCTTGGAGAACAGGATATACGAGCAGTACTTC. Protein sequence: CASSLENRIYEQYF.

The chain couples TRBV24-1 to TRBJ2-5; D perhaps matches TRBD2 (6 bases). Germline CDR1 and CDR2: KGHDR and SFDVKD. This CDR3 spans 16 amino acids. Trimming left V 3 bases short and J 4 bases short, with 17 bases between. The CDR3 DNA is TGTGCCACCAGTGATCCCACTGGAGGGGCCGGAGAGACCCAGTACTTC. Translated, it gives CATSDPTGGAGETQYF.

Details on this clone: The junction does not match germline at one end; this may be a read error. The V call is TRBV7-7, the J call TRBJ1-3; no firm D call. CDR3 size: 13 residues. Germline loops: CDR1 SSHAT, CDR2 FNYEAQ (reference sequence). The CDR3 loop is CASSATTGNTIYF. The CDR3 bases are TGTGCTAGCAGCGCAACGACAGGAAACACCATATATTTT.

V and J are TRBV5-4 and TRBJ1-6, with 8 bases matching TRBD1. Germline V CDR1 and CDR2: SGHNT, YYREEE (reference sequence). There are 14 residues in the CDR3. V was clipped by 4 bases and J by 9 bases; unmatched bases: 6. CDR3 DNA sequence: TGTGCCAGCAGCCCCGGACAGGGATTTTCACCCCTCCACTTT. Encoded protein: CASSPGQGFSPLHF.

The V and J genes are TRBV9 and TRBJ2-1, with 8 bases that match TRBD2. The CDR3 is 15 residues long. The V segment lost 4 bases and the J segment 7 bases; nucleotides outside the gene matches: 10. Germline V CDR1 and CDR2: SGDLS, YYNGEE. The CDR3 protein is CASSLSGGLSNEQFF. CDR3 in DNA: TGTGCCAGCAGCCTCAGCGGGGGCCTTTCAAATGAGCAGTTCTTC. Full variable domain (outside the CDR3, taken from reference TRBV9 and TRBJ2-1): DSGVTQTPKHLITATGQRVTLRCSPRSGDLSVYWYQQSLDQGLQFLIQYYNGEERAKGNILERFSAQQFPDLHSELNLSSLELGDSALYFCASSLSGGLSNEQFFGPGTRLTVL.